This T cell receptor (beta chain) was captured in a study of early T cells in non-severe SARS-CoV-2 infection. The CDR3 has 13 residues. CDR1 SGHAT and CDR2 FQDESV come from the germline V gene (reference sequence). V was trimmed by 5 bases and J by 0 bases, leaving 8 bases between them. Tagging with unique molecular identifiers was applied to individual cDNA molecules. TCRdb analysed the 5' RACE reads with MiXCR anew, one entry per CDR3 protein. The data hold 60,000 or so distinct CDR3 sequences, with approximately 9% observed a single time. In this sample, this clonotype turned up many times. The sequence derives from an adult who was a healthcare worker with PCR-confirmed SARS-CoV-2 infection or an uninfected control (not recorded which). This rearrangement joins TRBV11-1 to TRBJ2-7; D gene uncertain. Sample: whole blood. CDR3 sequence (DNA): TGTGCCAGCAGCCGGACCTCCTCCTACGAGCAGTACTTC. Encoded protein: CASSRTSSYEQYF.